A selection of T cell receptor beta chains follows, all from one sample in a study of neurological immune-mediated disorders. TCRdb reprocessed the 5' RACE reads via MiXCR and lists one record per CDR3 protein. The table shows some 46,000 distinct CDR3 sequences, with approximately 4.5% occurring only once. Material: PBMCs. The source of these receptors is a woman aged 60-75 years with multiple sclerosis. The CDR3 runs from the conserved cysteine through the conserved F or W. Each record gives: CDR3 protein, CDR3 DNA, V gene, J gene, clone size, D gene. D genes are given only for firm matches. Only some rows state a clone size, as once, few, many or a class for expanded clones.

CDR3 protein: CATESSGANVLTF
CDR3 DNA: TGTGCCACAGAGAGCTCTGGGGCCAACGTCCTGACTTTC
V gene: TRBV6-1
J gene: TRBJ2-6
clone size: few
D gene: NA

CDR3 protein: CASSLRYNEQFF
CDR3 DNA: TGTGCCAGCAGTTTACGTTACAATGAGCAGTTCTTC
V gene: TRBV28
J gene: TRBJ2-1
clone size: many
D gene: NA

CDR3 protein: CASSLGVGGRTADTQYF
CDR3 DNA: TGCGCCAGCAGCTTGGGAGTGGGCGGGAGGACGGCAGATACGCAGTATTTT
V gene: TRBV5-1
J gene: TRBJ2-3
clone size: NA
D gene: TRBD2

CDR3 protein: CASSPSGPQGNEQFF
CDR3 DNA: TGTGCCAGCAGTCCCAGTGGGCCCCAGGGCAATGAGCAGTTCTTC
V gene: TRBV3-1
J gene: TRBJ2-1
clone size: few
D gene: NA

CDR3 protein: CASSRDSIPETQYF
CDR3 DNA: TGTGCCAGCAGCCGGGACTCCATACCCGAGACCCAGTACTTC
V gene: TRBV12-3/TRBV12-4
J gene: TRBJ2-5
clone size: few
D gene: NA

CDR3 protein: CASSRILLRTTDTQYF
CDR3 DNA: TGCGCCAGCAGTCGTATCCTTTTGAGGACGACAGATACGCAGTATTTT
V gene: TRBV4-3
J gene: TRBJ2-3
clone size: many
D gene: NA

CDR3 protein: CATSDLSTGELFF
CDR3 DNA: TGTGCCACCAGTGATTTATCGACCGGGGAGCTGTTTTTT
V gene: TRBV24-1
J gene: TRBJ2-2
clone size: many
D gene: NA

CDR3 protein: CASRLEGSGETQYF
CDR3 DNA: TGTGCCAGCAGACTTGAGGGGTCGGGAGAGACCCAGTACTTC
V gene: TRBV2
J gene: TRBJ2-5
clone size: many
D gene: NA

CDR3 protein: CASSYLEFSGNTIYF
CDR3 DNA: TGTGCCAGCAGTTACCTGGAGTTCTCTGGAAACACCATATATTTT
V gene: TRBV6-6
J gene: TRBJ1-3
clone size: many
D gene: NA

CDR3 protein: CSVDRGFEAFF
CDR3 DNA: TGCAGCGTTGATAGAGGGTTTGAAGCTTTCTTT
V gene: TRBV29-1
J gene: TRBJ1-1
clone size: many
D gene: NA

CDR3 protein: CASSPLRGEKLFF
CDR3 DNA: TGTGCCAGCAGCCCACTCCGGGGTGAAAAACTGTTTTTT
V gene: TRBV7-9
J gene: TRBJ1-4
clone size: few
D gene: NA

CDR3 protein: CSARPDSFETQYF
CDR3 DNA: TGCAGTGCTCGACCAGACAGTTTTGAGACCCAGTACTTC
V gene: TRBV20-1
J gene: TRBJ2-5
clone size: many
D gene: NA

CDR3 protein: CSASPGQGVHEQFF
CDR3 DNA: TGCAGTGCTAGTCCGGGACAGGGGGTCCATGAGCAGTTCTTC
V gene: TRBV20-1
J gene: TRBJ2-1
clone size: many
D gene: TRBD1

CDR3 protein: CASSYRGSTGELFF
CDR3 DNA: TGTGCCAGCAGCTACAGGGGGAGTACCGGGGAGCTGTTTTTT
V gene: TRBV7-9
J gene: TRBJ2-2
clone size: NA
D gene: TRBD1

CDR3 protein: CAIGSGETQYF
CDR3 DNA: TGTGCCATTGGTTCAGGGGAGACCCAGTACTTC
V gene: TRBV10-3
J gene: TRBJ2-5
clone size: few
D gene: NA

CDR3 protein: CASSPNGVIENIQNF
CDR3 DNA: TGTGCCAGCAGCCCAAATGGTGTCATTGAAAACATTCAGAACTTC
V gene: TRBV7-2
J gene: TRBJ2-4
clone size: NA
D gene: NA

CDR3 protein: CASSQGTDTQYF
CDR3 DNA: TGTGCCAGCAGCCAGGGCACAGATACGCAGTATTTT
V gene: TRBV7-9
J gene: TRBJ2-3
clone size: many
D gene: NA

CDR3 protein: CASSFSTENTGELFF
CDR3 DNA: TGTGCTAGCAGCTTCTCGACAGAGAACACCGGGGAGCTGTTTTTT
V gene: TRBV7-7
J gene: TRBJ2-2
clone size: many
D gene: NA

CDR3 protein: CSARDARSYGYTF
CDR3 DNA: TGCAGTGCTAGAGATGCCAGGAGCTATGGCTACACCTTC
V gene: TRBV20-1
J gene: TRBJ1-2
clone size: medium-sized
D gene: NA

CDR3 protein: CASSLVPRQGVDGYTF
CDR3 DNA: TGTGCCAGCAGCTTAGTTCCGAGACAGGGAGTCGATGGCTACACCTTC
V gene: TRBV7-2
J gene: TRBJ1-2
clone size: few
D gene: TRBD1

CDR3 protein: CASSMGGARDTQYF
CDR3 DNA: TGTGCCAGCAGCATGGGGGGGGCCCGAGATACGCAGTATTTT
V gene: TRBV9
J gene: TRBJ2-3
clone size: many
D gene: NA

CDR3 protein: CASSFGQGAGETQYF
CDR3 DNA: TGTGCCAGCAGCTTCGGACAGGGGGCCGGGGAGACCCAGTACTTC
V gene: TRBV9
J gene: TRBJ2-5
clone size: many
D gene: TRBD1

CDR3 protein: CASSQGQRQETQYF
CDR3 DNA: TGCGCCAGCAGCCAAGGACAGAGGCAAGAGACCCAGTACTTC
V gene: TRBV4-1
J gene: TRBJ2-5
clone size: many
D gene: NA

CDR3 protein: CASSLHRGTNEKLFF
CDR3 DNA: TGTGCCAGCAGTTTACACAGGGGGACTAATGAAAAACTGTTTTTT
V gene: TRBV12-3/TRBV12-4
J gene: TRBJ1-4
clone size: many
D gene: TRBD1

CDR3 protein: CSARDLGERGGSTDTQYF
CDR3 DNA: TGCAGTGCTAGAGATCTGGGCGAGCGGGGGGGGTCGACAGATACGCAGTATTTT
V gene: TRBV20-1
J gene: TRBJ2-3
clone size: many
D gene: TRBD2

CDR3 protein: CASSLEGSPNYGYTF
CDR3 DNA: TGCGCCAGCAGCTTGGAGGGCAGTCCTAACTATGGCTACACCTTC
V gene: TRBV5-1
J gene: TRBJ1-2
clone size: many
D gene: NA

CDR3 protein: CASSPTPGRNYGYTF
CDR3 DNA: TGTGCCAGCAGCCCGACACCGGGACGTAACTATGGCTACACCTTC
V gene: TRBV7-6
J gene: TRBJ1-2
clone size: many
D gene: NA

CDR3 protein: CASSGSTDTQYF
CDR3 DNA: TGTGCTAGTAGCGGGAGCACAGATACGCAGTATTTT
V gene: TRBV9
J gene: TRBJ2-3
clone size: NA
D gene: TRBD2

CDR3 protein: CASRGSSSNTEAFF
CDR3 DNA: TGTGCCAGCAGGGGTTCCTCCTCGAACACTGAAGCTTTCTTT
V gene: TRBV7-2
J gene: TRBJ1-1
clone size: NA
D gene: NA

CDR3 protein: CASRPSGVETQYF
CDR3 DNA: TGCGCCAGCCGCCCCTCGGGCGTGGAGACCCAGTACTTC
V gene: TRBV5-1
J gene: TRBJ2-5
clone size: few
D gene: NA

CDR3 protein: CSAFLSGADEQFF
CDR3 DNA: TGCAGTGCCTTTCTGAGCGGGGCCGATGAGCAGTTCTTC
V gene: TRBV20-1
J gene: TRBJ2-1
clone size: many
D gene: TRBD2

CDR3 protein: CATNEGVEETQYF
CDR3 DNA: TGTGCCACCAACGAGGGGGTTGAGGAGACCCAGTACTTC
V gene: TRBV24-1
J gene: TRBJ2-5
clone size: many
D gene: NA

CDR3 protein: CSANGTGGKGEQFF
CDR3 DNA: TGCAGTGCTAACGGGACAGGGGGCAAGGGTGAGCAGTTCTTC
V gene: TRBV20-1
J gene: TRBJ2-1
clone size: many
D gene: TRBD1

CDR3 protein: CAINQAGEGEQFF
CDR3 DNA: TGTGCCATCAATCAAGCGGGAGAGGGTGAGCAGTTCTTC
V gene: TRBV10-3
J gene: TRBJ2-1
clone size: many
D gene: TRBD2

CDR3 protein: CASRLLAGVADTQYF
CDR3 DNA: TGTGCCAGCCGACTACTAGCGGGAGTGGCAGATACGCAGTATTTT
V gene: TRBV2
J gene: TRBJ2-3
clone size: NA
D gene: TRBD2

CDR3 protein: CASSLTRNQPQHF
CDR3 DNA: TGTGCCAGCAGCTTGACTAGGAATCAGCCCCAGCATTTT
V gene: TRBV5-8
J gene: TRBJ1-5
clone size: NA
D gene: NA

CDR3 protein: CASSSGVYTYEQYF
CDR3 DNA: TGTGCCAGTAGTAGCGGGGTTTATACCTACGAGCAGTACTTC
V gene: TRBV19
J gene: TRBJ2-7
clone size: many
D gene: NA

CDR3 protein: CASSLGALSGDIQYF
CDR3 DNA: TGCGCCAGCAGCTTAGGGGCGTTGTCGGGCGACATTCAGTACTTC
V gene: TRBV5-1
J gene: TRBJ2-4
clone size: many
D gene: NA

CDR3 protein: CASSFEKNTEAFF
CDR3 DNA: TGTGCCAGCAGTTTCGAAAAGAACACTGAAGCTTTCTTT
V gene: TRBV6-6
J gene: TRBJ1-1
clone size: NA
D gene: NA

CDR3 protein: CASSLRTSGSSYNEQFF
CDR3 DNA: TGTGCCAGCAGCCTCAGGACTAGCGGGAGCTCCTACAATGAGCAGTTCTTC
V gene: TRBV9
J gene: TRBJ2-1
clone size: many
D gene: TRBD2

CDR3 protein: CASSLAGRTDTQYF
CDR3 DNA: TGCGCCAGCAGCTTGGCCGGGCGCACAGATACGCAGTATTTT
V gene: TRBV5-1
J gene: TRBJ2-3
clone size: many
D gene: NA

CDR3 protein: CASSPLSGRETQYF
CDR3 DNA: TGTGCCAGCAGTCCCTTGTCAGGCAGGGAGACCCAGTACTTC
V gene: TRBV2
J gene: TRBJ2-5
clone size: many
D gene: NA

CDR3 protein: CASSHLAVVSDTQYF
CDR3 DNA: TGTGCCAGCAGCCATCTAGCGGTTGTATCAGATACGCAGTATTTT
V gene: TRBV3-1
J gene: TRBJ2-3
clone size: many
D gene: TRBD2

CDR3 protein: CSAVKLRDTRPEAFF
CDR3 DNA: TGCAGTGCGGTAAAATTACGGGACACCCGACCTGAAGCTTTCTTT
V gene: TRBV20-1
J gene: TRBJ1-1
clone size: NA
D gene: NA

CDR3 protein: CASSLGAGIGYGYTF
CDR3 DNA: TGTGCCAGCAGCCTCGGGGCAGGGATTGGCTATGGCTACACCTTC
V gene: TRBV7-2
J gene: TRBJ1-2
clone size: many
D gene: NA

CDR3 protein: CASSSIAGANDGYTF
CDR3 DNA: TGTGCCAGCAGCTCAATCGCGGGGGCGAACGATGGCTACACCTTC
V gene: TRBV7-2
J gene: TRBJ1-2
clone size: few
D gene: NA

CDR3 protein: CSARPSGGPQETQYF
CDR3 DNA: TGCAGTGCTAGACCTAGCGGGGGCCCTCAAGAGACCCAGTACTTC
V gene: TRBV20-1
J gene: TRBJ2-5
clone size: many
D gene: TRBD2

CDR3 protein: CASSPGPQGTGGYNEQFF
CDR3 DNA: TGCGCCAGCAGCCCTGGACCCCAGGGGACAGGGGGATACAATGAGCAGTTCTTC
V gene: TRBV5-1
J gene: TRBJ2-1
clone size: many
D gene: TRBD1

CDR3 protein: CATSRDVEPTSTDTQYF
CDR3 DNA: TGTGCCACCAGCAGAGATGTGGAACCGACTAGCACAGATACGCAGTATTTT
V gene: TRBV15
J gene: TRBJ2-3
clone size: NA
D gene: NA